Detailed here is one T cell receptor (beta chain). Antigen unknown. This entry is derived from a study of beta chain features in type 1 diabetes. Study conclusions and caveats: Patients' naive, central memory and regulatory TCRB repertoires appeared more alike than those of healthy donors. Across all four CD4+ subsets, people with type 1 diabetes showed modestly shorter TCRB CDR3s.

The study reverse transcribed the entire isolated RNA, so it sequenced expressed TCRB transcripts. Profiling relied on immunoSEQ multiplex PCR, and the TCRdb table lists in-frame clones only, not all of them. The sample shows about 210,000 clones, roughly a tenth of them seen only once. Each of the CD4+ naive, central memory, regulatory and stem cell-like memory populations was sorted via CD45RO/CCR7/CD25/CD127/CD95/CD27. Purities in excess of 95% were seen in all sorted populations. The sample comprised central memory CD4+ T cells from blood. This TCR came from a man younger than 35 in good health.

The CDR3 sequence: CASARVETQYF. In nucleotides, the CDR3 is TGTGCCAGTGCCAGGGTTGAGACCCAGTACTTC. J is TRBJ2-5 and V is TRBV2, with D possibly being TRBD1 (5 bases). V lost 9 bases and J 5 bases, leaving 10 bases between the germline ends. The length of the CDR3 is 11 residues. The germline CDR1 and CDR2 sequences are SNHLY and FYNNEI.